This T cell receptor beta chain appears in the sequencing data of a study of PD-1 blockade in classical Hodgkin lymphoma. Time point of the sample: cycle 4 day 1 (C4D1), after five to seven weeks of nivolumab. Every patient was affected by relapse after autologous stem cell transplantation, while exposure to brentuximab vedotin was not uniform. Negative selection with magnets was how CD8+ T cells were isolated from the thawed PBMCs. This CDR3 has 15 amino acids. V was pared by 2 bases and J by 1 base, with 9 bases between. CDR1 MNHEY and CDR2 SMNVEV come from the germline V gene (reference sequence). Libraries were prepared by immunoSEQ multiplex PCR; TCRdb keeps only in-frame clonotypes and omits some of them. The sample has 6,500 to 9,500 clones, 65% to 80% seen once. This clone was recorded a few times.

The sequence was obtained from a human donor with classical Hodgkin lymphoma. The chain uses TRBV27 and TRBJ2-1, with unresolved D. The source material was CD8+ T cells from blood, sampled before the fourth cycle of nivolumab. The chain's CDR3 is CASSLREKSYNEQFF. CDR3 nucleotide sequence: TGTGCCAGCAGTTTAAGGGAAAAGTCCTACAATGAGCAGTTCTTC.